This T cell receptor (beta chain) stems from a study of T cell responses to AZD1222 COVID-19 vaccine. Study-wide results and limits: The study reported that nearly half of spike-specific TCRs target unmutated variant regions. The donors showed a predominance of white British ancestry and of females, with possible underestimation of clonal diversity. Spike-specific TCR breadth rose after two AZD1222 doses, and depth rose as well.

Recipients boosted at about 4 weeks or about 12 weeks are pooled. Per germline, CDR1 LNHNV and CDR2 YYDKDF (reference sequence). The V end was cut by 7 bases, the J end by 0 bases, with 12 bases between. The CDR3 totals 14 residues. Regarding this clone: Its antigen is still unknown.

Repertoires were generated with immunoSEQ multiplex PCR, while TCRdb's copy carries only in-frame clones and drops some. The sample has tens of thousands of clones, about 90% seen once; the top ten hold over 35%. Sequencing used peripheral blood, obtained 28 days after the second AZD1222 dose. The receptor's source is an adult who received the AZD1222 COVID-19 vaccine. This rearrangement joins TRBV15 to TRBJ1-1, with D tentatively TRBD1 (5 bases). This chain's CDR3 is CATTKGRLNTEAFF. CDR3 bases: TGTGCCACCACCAAGGGGCGGTTGAACACTGAAGCTTTCTTT.